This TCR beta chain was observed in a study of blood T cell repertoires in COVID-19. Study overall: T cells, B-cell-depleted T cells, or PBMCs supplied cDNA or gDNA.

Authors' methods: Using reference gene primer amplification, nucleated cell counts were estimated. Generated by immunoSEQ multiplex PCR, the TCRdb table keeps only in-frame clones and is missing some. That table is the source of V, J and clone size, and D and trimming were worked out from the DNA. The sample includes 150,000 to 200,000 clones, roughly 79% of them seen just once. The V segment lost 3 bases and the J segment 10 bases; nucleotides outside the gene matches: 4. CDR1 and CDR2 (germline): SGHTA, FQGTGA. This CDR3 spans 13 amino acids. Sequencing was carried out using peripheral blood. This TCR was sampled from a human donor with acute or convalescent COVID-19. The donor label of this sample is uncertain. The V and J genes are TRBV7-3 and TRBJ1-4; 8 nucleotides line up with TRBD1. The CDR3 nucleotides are TGTGCCAGCAGCTTGGCTGGGACAGGAAAACTGTTTTTT. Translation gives CASSLAGTGKLFF. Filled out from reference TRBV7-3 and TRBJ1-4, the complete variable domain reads GAGVSQTPSNKVTEKGKYVELRCDPISGHTALYWYRQSLGQGPEFLIYFQGTGAADDSGLPNDRFFAVRPEGSVSTLKIQRTERGDSAVYLCASSLAGTGKLFFGSGTQLSVL.